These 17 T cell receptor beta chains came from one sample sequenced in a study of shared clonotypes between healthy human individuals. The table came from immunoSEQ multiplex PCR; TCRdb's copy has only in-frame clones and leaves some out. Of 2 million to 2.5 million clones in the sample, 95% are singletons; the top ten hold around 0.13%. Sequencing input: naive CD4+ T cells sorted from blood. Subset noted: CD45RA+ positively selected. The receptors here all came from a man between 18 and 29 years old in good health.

The CDR3: CAISSGGSNEKLFF. CDR3 nucleotide sequence: TGTGCCATCAGTTCGGGGGGGAGTAATGAAAAACTGTTTTTT. The chain employs TRBV10-3 and TRBJ1-4; tentative D call: TRBD1 (5 bases). With 5 bases removed from V and 4 bases from J, the gap between germline ends came to 11 bases. The germline V gene encodes CDR1 ENHRY and CDR2 SYGVKD. There are 14 residues in the CDR3.

The CDR3 region has the DNA TGCGCCAGCAGCTCACAGGGGTCCACCTATGGCTACACCTTC. Encoded protein: CASSSQGSTYGYTF. The J gene is TRBJ1-2, the V gene TRBV5-1; 7 bases are shared with TRBD1. The CDR3 contains 14 residues. The germline V gene has CDR1 SGHRS and CDR2 YFSETQ. The V gene end was trimmed by 3 bases and the J gene end by 4 bases; junction bases not matched to a gene: 6.

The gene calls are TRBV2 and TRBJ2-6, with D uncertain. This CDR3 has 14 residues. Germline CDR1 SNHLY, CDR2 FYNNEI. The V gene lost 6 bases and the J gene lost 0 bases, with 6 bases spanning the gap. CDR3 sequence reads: CASSRLSGANVLTF. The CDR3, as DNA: TGTGCCAGCAGCCGTCTCTCTGGGGCCAACGTCCTGACTTTC.

CDR3 in DNA: TGTGCCAGCCAACGAGTTTCTCCCGGGACCAAGGTGGGGGGCTACACCTTC. Protein sequence: CASQRVSPGTKVGGYTF. The V call is TRBV27, the J call TRBJ1-2; the D gene is possibly TRBD1 (5 bases). V lost 8 bases and J lost 8, with 30 bases in between. The CDR3 is made up of 17 amino acids. CDR1 is MNHEY, CDR2 SMNVEV, per germline (reference sequence).

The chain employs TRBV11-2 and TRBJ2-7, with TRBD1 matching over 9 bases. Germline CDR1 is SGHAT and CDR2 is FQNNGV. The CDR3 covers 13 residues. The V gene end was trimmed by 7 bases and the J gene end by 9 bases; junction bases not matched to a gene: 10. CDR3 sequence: CASNRYRGLGQYF. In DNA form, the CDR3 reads TGTGCCAGCAACCGATACAGGGGGCTTGGGCAGTACTTC.

The DNA for the CDR3 is TGTGCCAGCAGGAAGGACTATGGTGAGACCCAGTACTTC. Its protein is CASRKDYGETQYF. This chain links TRBV2 with TRBJ2-5, with a tentative D call TRBD2 (6 bases). Germline V gene sequence: CDR1 SNHLY, CDR2 FYNNEI. V lost 6 bases, J lost 5 bases, and 13 bases lay in between. The CDR3 is 13 residues long.

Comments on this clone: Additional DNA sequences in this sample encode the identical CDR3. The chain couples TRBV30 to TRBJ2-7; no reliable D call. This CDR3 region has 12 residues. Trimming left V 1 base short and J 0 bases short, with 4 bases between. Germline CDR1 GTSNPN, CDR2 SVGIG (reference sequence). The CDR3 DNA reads TGTGCCTGGAGTGCCCTCTCCTACGAGCAGTACTTC. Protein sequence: CAWSALSYEQYF.

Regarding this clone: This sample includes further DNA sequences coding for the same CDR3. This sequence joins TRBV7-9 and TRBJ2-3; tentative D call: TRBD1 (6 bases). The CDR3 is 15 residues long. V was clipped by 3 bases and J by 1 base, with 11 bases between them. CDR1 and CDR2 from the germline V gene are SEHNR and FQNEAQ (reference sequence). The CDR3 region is CASSFQQGGTDTQYF. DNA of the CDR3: TGTGCCAGCAGCTTTCAACAGGGTGGCACAGATACGCAGTATTTT.

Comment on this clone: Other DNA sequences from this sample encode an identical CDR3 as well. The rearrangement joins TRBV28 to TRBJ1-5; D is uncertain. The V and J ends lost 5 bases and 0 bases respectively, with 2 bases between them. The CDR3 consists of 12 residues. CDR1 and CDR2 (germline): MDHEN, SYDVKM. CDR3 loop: CASSPSNQPQHF. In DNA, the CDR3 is TGTGCCAGCAGTCCTAGCAATCAGCCCCAGCATTTT.

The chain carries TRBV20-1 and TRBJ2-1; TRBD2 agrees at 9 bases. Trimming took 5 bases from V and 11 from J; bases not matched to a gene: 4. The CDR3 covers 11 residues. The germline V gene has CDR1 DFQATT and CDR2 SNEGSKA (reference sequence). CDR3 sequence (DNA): TGCAGTGCTTCGCTAGCGGGAAAGCAGTTCTTC. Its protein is CSASLAGKQFF.

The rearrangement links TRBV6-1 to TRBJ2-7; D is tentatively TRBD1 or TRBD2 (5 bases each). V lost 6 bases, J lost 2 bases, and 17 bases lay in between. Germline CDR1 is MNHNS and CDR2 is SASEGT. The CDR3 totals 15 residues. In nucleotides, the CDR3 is TGTGCCAGCAGCTGGTCAGGGCTAGCCCCCTACGAGCAGTACTTC. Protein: CASSWSGLAPYEQYF.

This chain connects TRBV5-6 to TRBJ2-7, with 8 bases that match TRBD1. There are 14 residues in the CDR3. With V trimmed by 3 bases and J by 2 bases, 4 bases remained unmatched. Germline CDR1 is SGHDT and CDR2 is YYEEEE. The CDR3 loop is CASSSRGQTYEQYF. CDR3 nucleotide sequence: TGTGCCAGCAGCTCCAGGGGGCAGACCTACGAGCAGTACTTC.

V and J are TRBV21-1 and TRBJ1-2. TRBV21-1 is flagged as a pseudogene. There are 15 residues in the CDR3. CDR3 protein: CASSERRDGRKGYTF. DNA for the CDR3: TGTGCCAGCAGCGAACGACGGGACGGGCGGAAGGGCTACACCTTC.

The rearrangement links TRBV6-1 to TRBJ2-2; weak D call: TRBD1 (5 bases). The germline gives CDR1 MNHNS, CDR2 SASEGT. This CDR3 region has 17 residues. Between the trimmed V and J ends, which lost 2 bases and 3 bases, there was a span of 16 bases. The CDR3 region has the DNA TGTGCCAGCAGTGAACTGGGGCCCGAAGTAGACACCGGGGAGCTGTTTTTT. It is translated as CASSELGPEVDTGELFF.

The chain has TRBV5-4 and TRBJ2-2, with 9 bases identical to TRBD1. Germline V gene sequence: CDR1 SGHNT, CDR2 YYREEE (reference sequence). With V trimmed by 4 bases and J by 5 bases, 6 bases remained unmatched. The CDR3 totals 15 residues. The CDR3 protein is CASSDLQGATGELFF. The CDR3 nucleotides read TGTGCCAGCAGCGATCTACAGGGGGCAACCGGGGAGCTGTTTTTT.

The DNA of the CDR3 is TGTGCCAGCAGCCCCGATCTAGCGGCCGGGGAGCTGTTTTTT. Protein product: CASSPDLAAGELFF. The genes are TRBV7-9 and TRBJ2-2; the match to TRBD2 covers 7 bases. The CDR3 is 14 amino acids. With V trimmed by 5 bases and J by 6 bases, 6 bases remained unmatched. Per germline, CDR1 SEHNR and CDR2 FQNEAQ (reference sequence).

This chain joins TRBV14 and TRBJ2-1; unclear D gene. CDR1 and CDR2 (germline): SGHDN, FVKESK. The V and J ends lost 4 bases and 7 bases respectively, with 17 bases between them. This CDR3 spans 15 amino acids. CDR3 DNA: TGTGCCAGCAGCCCAACCAGACCCGCCGCGAATGAGCAGTTCTTC. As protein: CASSPTRPAANEQFF.